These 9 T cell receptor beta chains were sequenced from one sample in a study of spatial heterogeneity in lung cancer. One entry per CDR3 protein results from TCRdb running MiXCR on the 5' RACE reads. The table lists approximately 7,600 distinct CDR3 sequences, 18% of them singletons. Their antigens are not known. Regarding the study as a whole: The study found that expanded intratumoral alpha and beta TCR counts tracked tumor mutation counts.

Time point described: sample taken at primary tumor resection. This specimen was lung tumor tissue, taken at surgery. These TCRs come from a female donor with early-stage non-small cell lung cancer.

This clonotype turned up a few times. The CDR3 DNA reads as TGCGCCAGCAGCCAAAGGTCGACAGGAATCGGAGCTTTCTTT. Translated: CASSQRSTGIGAFF. The chain uses TRBV4-1 and TRBJ1-1, with a weak D call TRBD1 (6 bases). The CDR3 sequence is 14 residues long. Germline V gene data show CDR1 as MGHRA and CDR2 as YSYEKL. The ends were cut back, 2 bases at V and 10 bases at J, with 17 bases in the middle.

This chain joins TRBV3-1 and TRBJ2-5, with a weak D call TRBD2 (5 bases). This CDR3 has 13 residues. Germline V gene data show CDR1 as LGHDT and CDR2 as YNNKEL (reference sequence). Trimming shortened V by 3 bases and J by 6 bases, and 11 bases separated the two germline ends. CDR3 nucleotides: TGTGCCAGCAGCCAGGGAGCGATCCAGACCCAGTACTTC. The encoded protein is CASSQGAIQTQYF.

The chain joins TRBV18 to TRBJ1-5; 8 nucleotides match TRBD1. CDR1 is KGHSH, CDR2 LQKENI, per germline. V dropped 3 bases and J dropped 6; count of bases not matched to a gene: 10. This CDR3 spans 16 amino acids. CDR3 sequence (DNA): TGTGCCAGCTCACCCGACAGGGGTGGCGTGAGTCAGCCCCAGCATTTT. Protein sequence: CASSPDRGGVSQPQHF.

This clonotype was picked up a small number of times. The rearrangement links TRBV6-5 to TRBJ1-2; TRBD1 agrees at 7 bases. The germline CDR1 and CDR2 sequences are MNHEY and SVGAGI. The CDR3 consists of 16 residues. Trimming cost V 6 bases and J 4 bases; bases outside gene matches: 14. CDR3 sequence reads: CASSRGFLTGSYGYTF. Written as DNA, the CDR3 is TGTGCCAGCAGCCGAGGGTTTTTGACAGGGAGCTATGGCTACACCTTC.

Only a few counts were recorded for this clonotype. CDR3: CASSSLSGEDGYTF. DNA for the CDR3: TGCGCCAGCAGCTCATTGAGTGGGGAAGATGGCTACACCTTC. This chain uses TRBV5-1 with TRBJ1-2; D not resolved. V was clipped by 3 bases and J by 6 bases, with 15 bases between them. The CDR3 is 14 residues long. Germline values: CDR1 SGHRS, CDR2 YFSETQ.

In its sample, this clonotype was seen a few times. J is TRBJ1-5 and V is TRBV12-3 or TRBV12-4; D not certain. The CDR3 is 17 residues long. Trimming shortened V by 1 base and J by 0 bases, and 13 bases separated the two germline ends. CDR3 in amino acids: CASSLGGPIHSNQPQHF. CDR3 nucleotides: TGTGCCAGCAGTTTAGGAGGCCCCATCCATAGCAATCAGCCCCAGCATTTT.

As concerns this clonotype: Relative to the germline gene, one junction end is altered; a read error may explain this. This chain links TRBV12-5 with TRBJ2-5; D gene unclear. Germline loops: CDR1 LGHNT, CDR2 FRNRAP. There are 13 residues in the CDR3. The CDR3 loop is CASGPSWVETRYF. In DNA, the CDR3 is TGTGCTAGTGGCCCAAGTTGGGTAGAGACCCGGTACTTC. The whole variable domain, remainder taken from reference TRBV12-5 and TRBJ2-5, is DARVTQTPRHKVTEMGQEVTMRCQPILGHNTVFWYRQTMMQGLELLAYFRNRAPLDDSGMPKDRFSAEMPDATLATLKIQPSEPRDSAVYFCASGPSWVETRYFGPGTRLLVL.

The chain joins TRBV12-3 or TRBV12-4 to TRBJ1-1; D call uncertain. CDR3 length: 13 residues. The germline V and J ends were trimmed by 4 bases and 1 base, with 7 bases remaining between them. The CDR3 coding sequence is TGTGCCAGCAGTTCCGGGCCGAACACTGAAGCTTTCTTT. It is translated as CASSSGPNTEAFF.

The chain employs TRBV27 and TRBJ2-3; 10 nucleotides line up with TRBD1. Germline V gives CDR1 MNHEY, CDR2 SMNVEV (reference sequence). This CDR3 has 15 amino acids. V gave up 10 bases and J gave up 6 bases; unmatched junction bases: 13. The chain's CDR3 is CATKSPGQGLDTQYF. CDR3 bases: TGTGCCACCAAGTCTCCGGGACAGGGGTTGGATACGCAGTATTTT.